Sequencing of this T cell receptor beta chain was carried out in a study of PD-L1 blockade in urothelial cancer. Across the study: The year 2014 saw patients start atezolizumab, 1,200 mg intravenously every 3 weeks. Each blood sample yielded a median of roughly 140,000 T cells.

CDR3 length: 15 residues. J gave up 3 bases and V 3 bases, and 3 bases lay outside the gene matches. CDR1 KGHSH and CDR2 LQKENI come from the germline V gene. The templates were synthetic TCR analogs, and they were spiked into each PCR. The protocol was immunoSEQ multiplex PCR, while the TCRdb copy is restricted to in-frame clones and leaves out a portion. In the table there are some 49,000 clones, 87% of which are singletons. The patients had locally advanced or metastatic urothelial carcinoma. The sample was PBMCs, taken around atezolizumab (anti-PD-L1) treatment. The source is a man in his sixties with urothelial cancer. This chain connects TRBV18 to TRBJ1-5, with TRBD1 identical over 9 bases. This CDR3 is CASSPGTGINQPQHF. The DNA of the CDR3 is TGTGCCAGCTCACCTGGGACAGGGATCAATCAGCCCCAGCATTTT.